The entry that follows covers one T cell receptor (beta chain) sequence. Its antigen is currently unknown. This specimen comes from a study of memory B cells and T cells in multiple sclerosis. The study's findings and limits: Shared clonotype counts depended on differing compartment clone-set sizes and were normalized.

J lost 6 bases, V lost 0 bases, and 9 bases had no gene match. Per the germline V gene, CDR1 is SGDLS and CDR2 is YYNGEE. CDR3 length equals 16 residues. Using immunoSEQ multiplex PCR, the repertoire was profiled, and TCRdb retains in-frame clones only, with some absent. The sample consists of 15,000 or so clones, approximately 70% of them appearing once. The chain couples TRBV9 to TRBJ2-3; 8 bases match TRBD2. Sequenced input: memory (CD45RO+) CD4+ T cells from blood. This TCR was recovered from a human donor with multiple sclerosis. In DNA, the CDR3 is TGTGCCAGCAGCGTAGCTATATCCGGGACTAGTGATACGCAGTATTTT. Residues: CASSVAISGTSDTQYF.